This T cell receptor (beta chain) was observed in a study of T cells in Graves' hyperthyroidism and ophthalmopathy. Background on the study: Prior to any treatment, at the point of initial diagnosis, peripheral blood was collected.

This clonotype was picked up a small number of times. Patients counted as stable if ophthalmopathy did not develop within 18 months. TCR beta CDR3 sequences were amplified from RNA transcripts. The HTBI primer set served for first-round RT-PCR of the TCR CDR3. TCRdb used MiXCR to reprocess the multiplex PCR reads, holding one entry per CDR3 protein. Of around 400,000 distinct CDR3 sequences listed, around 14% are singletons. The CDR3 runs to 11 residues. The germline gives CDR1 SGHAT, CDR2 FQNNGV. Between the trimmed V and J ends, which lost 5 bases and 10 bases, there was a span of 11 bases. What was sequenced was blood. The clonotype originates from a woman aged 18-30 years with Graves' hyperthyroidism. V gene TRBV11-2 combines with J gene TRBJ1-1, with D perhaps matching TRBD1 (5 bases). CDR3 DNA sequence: TGTGCCAGCAGCCGGTTAAGGGGAGCTTTCTTT. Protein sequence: CASSRLRGAFF.